These 13 T cell receptor beta chains came from one sample sequenced in a study of cytomegalovirus exposure and HLA in healthy donors. PCR employed 60 Vbeta and 13 Jbeta primers. Produced via immunoSEQ multiplex PCR; TCRdb's table is partial and in-frame only. The data show about 190,000 clones, around 84% seen once. Material: PBMCs. All receptors derive from a woman under 30 in good health and CMV-seronegative.

The J gene is TRBJ2-5, the V gene TRBV11-2, with TRBD1 matching 9 bases. Losses at the gene ends were 6 bases for V and 1 base for J; bases not matched to a gene: 6. There are 15 residues in the CDR3. Germline V gene lookup returns CDR1 SGHAT and CDR2 FQNNGV. The CDR3 loop reads CASSSTGGPQETQYF. CDR3 bases: TGTGCCAGCAGTTCCACAGGGGGCCCCCAAGAGACCCAGTACTTC.

The genes are TRBV4-2 and TRBJ1-1, with D uncertain. The CDR3 is 16 residues long. Germline CDR1 is LGHNA and CDR2 is YNFKEQ. The V end lost 4 bases, the J end lost 0 bases, and 15 bases lay between the germline ends. In DNA form, the CDR3 reads TGTGCCAGCAGCCTCGCGAGGCAGAAATTGAACACTGAAGCTTTCTTT. Amino acids: CASSLARQKLNTEAFF.

The chain carries TRBV30 and TRBJ2-1; the match to TRBD2 covers 11 bases. J gave up 0 bases and V 5 bases, and 9 bases lay outside the gene matches. The CDR3 runs to 17 residues. CDR1 and CDR2 (germline): GTSNPN, SVGIG (reference sequence). CDR3 residues: CAWRVVAGGPSYNEQFF. The CDR3 DNA is TGTGCCTGGCGGGTGGTAGCGGGAGGGCCCTCCTACAATGAGCAGTTCTTC.

The chain couples TRBV7-6 to TRBJ1-1; D is unresolved. Germline values: CDR1 SGHVS, CDR2 FNYEAQ. V was cut by 1 base and J by 1 base, with 10 bases left in between. The CDR3 has 15 residues. CDR3 sequence (DNA): TGTGCCAGCAGCTTAGAAGCCGGGAGGAACACTGAAGCTTTCTTT. Residues: CASSLEAGRNTEAFF.

The chain employs TRBV9 and TRBJ2-1, with a weak D call TRBD2 (5 bases). With 1 base removed from V and 2 bases from J, the gap between germline ends came to 10 bases. Germline V lookup: CDR1 SGDLS, CDR2 YYNGEE. This CDR3 has 15 residues. The CDR3 coding sequence is TGTGCCAGCAGCGTAACCGGGATTACCTACAATGAGCAGTTCTTC. Protein: CASSVTGITYNEQFF.

J is TRBJ2-7 and V is TRBV25-1; TRBD1 matches at 7 bases. Per germline, CDR1 MGHDK and CDR2 SYGVNS. With V trimmed by 8 bases and J by 2 bases, 6 bases remained unmatched. This CDR3 comprises 13 residues. The CDR3 DNA is TGTGCCAGCGCCAGACAGGGTACCTACGAGCAGTACTTC. It encodes CASARQGTYEQYF.

This clone was picked up one time. The chain links TRBV2 to TRBJ2-2; 7 nucleotides match TRBD2. Trimming took 3 bases from V and 3 from J; bases not matched to a gene: 7. Germline V gene lookup returns CDR1 SNHLY and CDR2 FYNNEI. The CDR3 consists of 16 residues. The CDR3 DNA follows: TGTGCCAGCAGTGACCCGGGACTACTATACACCGGGGAGCTGTTTTTT. Amino acids: CASSDPGLLYTGELFF.

This sequence joins TRBV19 and TRBJ2-3; 7 bases align to TRBD1. V trimming: 5 bases; J trimming: 4 bases; junction bases outside the gene matches: 9. Germline values: CDR1 LNHDA, CDR2 SQIVND (reference sequence). This CDR3 spans 15 amino acids. The DNA of the CDR3 is TGTGCCAGTAGTCCAATCACAGGGGAGTCAGATACGCAGTATTTT. This encodes CASSPITGESDTQYF.

The V gene is TRBV14, the J gene TRBJ2-7, with TRBD2 identical over 8 bases. The CDR3 runs 16 residues. The germline gives CDR1 SGHDN, CDR2 FVKESK. V lost 2 bases and J lost 3; bases outside the gene matches: 9. The CDR3: CASSQPGTRGIYEQYF. The CDR3 region has the DNA TGTGCCAGCAGCCAACCCGGGACTAGAGGGATCTACGAGCAGTACTTC.

In DNA, the CDR3 is TGTGCCAGCAGTTTCCGGGAGGCTGGGGCCAACGTCCTGACTTTC. Translation gives CASSFREAGANVLTF. The chain is built from TRBV28 and TRBJ2-6; 7 bases line up with TRBD2. V trimming: 3 bases; J trimming: 2 bases; junction bases outside the gene matches: 1. CDR1 and CDR2 (germline): MDHEN, SYDVKM. The CDR3 is made up of 15 amino acids.

This rearrangement joins TRBV5-6 to TRBJ1-5, with D maybe TRBD1 (5 bases). Trimming took 0 bases from V and 4 from J, leaving 23 bases between them. Germline CDR1 SGHDT, CDR2 YYEEEE. The CDR3 runs to 19 residues. CDR3 loop: CASSLGQGSVVSTNQPQHF. DNA for the CDR3: TGTGCCAGCAGCTTGGGTCAGGGATCAGTTGTATCGACGAATCAGCCCCAGCATTTT.

This clone has a handful of counts. This chain uses TRBV6-5 with TRBJ1-1, with D unclear. V lost 2 bases and J lost 4, with 11 bases in between. Germline V gene data show CDR1 as MNHEY and CDR2 as SVGAGI. This CDR3 comprises 14 residues. CDR3 region: CASSYAGAGTEAFF. The DNA of the CDR3 is TGTGCCAGCAGTTACGCGGGCGCGGGCACTGAAGCTTTCTTT.

The chain carries TRBV6-1 and TRBJ2-7; TRBD1 matches at 9 bases. Germline V gives CDR1 MNHNS, CDR2 SASEGT. The V and J ends lost 3 bases and 7 bases, in that order; junction bases with no gene match: 7. The CDR3 is made up of 14 amino acids. This chain's CDR3 is CASSDGTGTREQYF. DNA of the CDR3: TGTGCCAGCAGTGATGGGACAGGGACCAGGGAGCAGTACTTC.